The next 9 T cell receptor beta chains were all read from a single sample in a study of blood T cell repertoires in COVID-19 (dated by TCRdb to about 2020). The library was produced with the immunoSEQ multiplex PCR assay. TCRdb's version of the immuneACCESS table is confined to in-frame rearrangements and falls short of the full clone set. An unresolved V gene accounts for under half of the shortfall where checked; the remainder is of unknown origin. The sample table records about 390,000 clones; 85% to 90% of these occur just once. The ten largest clones take up about 10% of the sample. Specimen: PBMCs or T cells enriched from blood (not recorded which). Source of these receptors: a woman aged 50 to 60 who had recovered from COVID-19.

V and J are TRBV7-8 and TRBJ1-4; D might be TRBD1 (6 bases). The CDR3 has 18 residues. Germline loops: CDR1 SGHVS, CDR2 FQNEAQ. Trimming removed 1 base from V and 7 bases from J, with 22 bases in between. In DNA form, the CDR3 reads TGTGCCAGCAGCTTAGTTCCCCCGGGCAGGGGCCCAGGTGAAAAACTGTTTTTT. Translated, it gives CASSLVPPGRGPGEKLFF. Variable domain in full (rest from reference TRBV7-8 and TRBJ1-4): GAGVSQSPRYKVAKRGQDVALRCDPISGHVSLFWYQQALGQGPEFLTYFQNEAQLDKSGLPSDRFFAERPEGSVSTLKIQRTQQEDSAVYLCASSLVPPGRGPGEKLFFGSGTQLSVL.

The J gene is TRBJ2-7, the V gene TRBV4-3; D might be TRBD2 (6 bases). This CDR3 has 14 amino acids. V shed 3 bases and J shed 2 bases, with 11 bases lying between them. The germline V gene encodes CDR1 LGHNA and CDR2 YSLEER. The CDR3 here is CASSQEGHPYEQYF. CDR3 coding DNA: TGCGCCAGCAGCCAGGAGGGTCATCCCTACGAGCAGTACTTC.

The chain carries TRBV18 and TRBJ2-1, with a tentative D call TRBD2 (6 bases). Germline CDR1 KGHSH, CDR2 LQKENI. The CDR3 is made up of 17 amino acids. V lost 0 bases and J 0 bases, leaving 12 bases between the germline ends. The DNA for the CDR3 is TGTGCCAGCTCACCACCGGAGGGCCGAAGCTCCTACAATGAGCAGTTCTTC. Translated, it gives CASSPPEGRSSYNEQFF. Variable domain in full (rest from reference TRBV18 and TRBJ2-1): NAGVMQNPRHLVRRRGQEARLRCSPMKGHSHVYWYRQLPEEGLKFMVYLQKENIIDESGMPKERFSAEFPKEGPSILRIQQVVRGDSAAYFCASSPPEGRSSYNEQFFGPGTRLTVL.

The chain has TRBV3-1 (or the pseudogene TRBV3-2) and TRBJ2-4; D remains ambiguous. Per the germline V gene, CDR1 is LGHDT and CDR2 is YNNKEL (reference sequence). Trimming shortened V by 4 bases and J by 1 base, and 14 bases separated the two germline ends. This CDR3 has 16 amino acids. CDR3 protein: CASSPWPTNAKNIQYF. CDR3 in DNA: TGTGCCAGCAGCCCTTGGCCCACGAATGCCAAAAACATTCAGTACTTC.

This clone was seen a single time. V is TRBV6-1 and J is TRBJ2-4, with D possibly TRBD1 on 5 matching bases. The V gene lost 1 base and the J gene lost 3 bases, with 10 bases spanning the gap. This CDR3 comprises 15 residues. Germline V gene sequence: CDR1 MNHNS, CDR2 SASEGT. The CDR3 is CASSEGTTGKNIQYF. The DNA of the CDR3 is TGTGCCAGCAGTGAAGGGACAACTGGCAAAAACATTCAGTACTTC.

The genes are TRBV18 and TRBJ2-1, with TRBD2 matching 10 bases. With V trimmed by 3 bases and J by 0 bases, 8 bases remained unmatched. The CDR3 is 18 amino acids. CDR1 is KGHSH, CDR2 LQKENI, per germline. CDR3 sequence (DNA): TGTGCCAGCTCACCTATAGGACTAGCGGCGAGCTCCTACAATGAGCAGTTCTTC. Residues: CASSPIGLAASSYNEQFF.

The chain has TRBV3-1 (or the pseudogene TRBV3-2) and TRBJ1-3; TRBD1 is a possible D gene (6 bases). The germline gives CDR1 LGHDT, CDR2 YNNKEL (reference sequence). The germline V and J ends were trimmed by 2 bases and 0 bases, with 14 bases remaining between them. This CDR3 spans 17 amino acids. CDR3 sequence: CASSQYRDPTSGNTIYF. The CDR3 DNA sequence: TGTGCCAGCAGCCAATACAGGGACCCCACCTCTGGAAACACCATATATTTT.

The chain joins TRBV14 to TRBJ2-1; 9 nucleotides align to TRBD1. This CDR3 has 18 amino acids. V was pared by 0 bases and J by 7 bases, with 13 bases of the junction left unmatched. The germline gives CDR1 SGHDN, CDR2 FVKESK. The CDR3 bases are TGTGCCAGCAGCCAAGATGGGGTGGACTTGGGACAGGGTAATGAGCAGTTCTTC. Translating gives CASSQDGVDLGQGNEQFF. Full variable domain (outside the CDR3, taken from reference TRBV14 and TRBJ2-1): EAGVTQFPSHSVIEKGQTVTLRCDPISGHDNLYWYRRVMGKEIKFLLHFVKESKQDESGMPNNRFLAERTGGTYSTLKVQPAELEDSGVYFCASSQDGVDLGQGNEQFFGPGTRLTVL.

The chain's CDR3 is CATTGTENTGELFF. The CDR3 DNA sequence: TGTGCCACCACCGGGACAGAGAACACCGGGGAGCTGTTTTTT. The chain recombines TRBV10-3 with TRBJ2-2; 7 positions match TRBD1. CDR1 and CDR2 from the germline V gene are ENHRY and SYGVKD. The CDR3 is 14 amino acids. V shed 10 bases, J shed 1 base, and the junction held 6 bases outside the gene matches.